This TCR beta chain was sequenced in a study of T cell responses to AZD1222 COVID-19 vaccine. The study, taken as a whole, reports: Close to half of spike-specific TCRs reportedly recognize unmutated variant regions. The donor cohort was predominantly white British with a female majority, and clonal diversity may have been underestimated. CD4 TCRs linked to vaccination spanned spike, dominating at 160-218 and 743-854.

Worth noting for this clone: What it binds is not known.

The data were produced by immunoSEQ multiplex PCR, yet TCRdb's version contains in-frame clones alone and is incomplete. The table lists roughly 200,000 clones, around 88% of them singletons. This receptor was identified in an adult in good health. The material was peripheral blood, obtained on day 0 of AZD1222 vaccination.

The DNA of the CDR3 is TGTGCCAGCAGCCAACGAGGAGGATTCGGAAACACCATATATTTT. It specifies CASSQRGGFGNTIYF. J is TRBJ1-3 and V is TRBV3-1 (or the pseudogene TRBV3-2); D not resolved. Trimming cost V 2 bases and J 4 bases, with 12 bases left between them. CDR3 length: 15 amino acids. Per germline, CDR1 LGHDT and CDR2 YNNKEL (reference sequence).